This is a list of T cell receptor beta chains from one sample in a study of blood T cell repertoires in COVID-19. Here immunoSEQ multiplex PCR was the method, and the copy in TCRdb shows in-frame clones only, minus some. The repertoire consists of around 91,000 clones, with about 85% occurring once and the leading ten covering around 12%. Sequenced: peripheral blood. All receptors derive from a human donor in a cohort sampled during active COVID-19. CDR3s include the opening cysteine and the closing phenylalanine or tryptophan. A D gene is named only where the DNA matches it firmly. Expanded clones get a size class; other rows say once, few or many, or leave the size out.

D gene: TRBD2; clone size: .; V gene: TRBV5-8; J gene: TRBJ2-3; CDR3 protein: CASRPFFGLAGKADTQYF; CDR3 DNA: TGTGCCAGCAGGCCCTTTTTCGGGCTAGCGGGAAAGGCAGATACGCAGTATTTT
D gene: TRBD2; clone size: .; V gene: TRBV9; J gene: TRBJ2-1; CDR3 protein: CASSGGTSRISYNEQFF; CDR3 DNA: TGTGCCAGCAGCGGCGGGACTAGCCGAATTTCCTACAATGAGCAGTTCTTC
D gene: .; clone size: .; V gene: TRBV5-4; J gene: TRBJ2-7; CDR3 protein: CASSGDSYEQYF; CDR3 DNA: TGTGCCAGCAGTGGAGATTCCTACGAGCAGTACTTC
D gene: .; clone size: .; V gene: TRBV7-8; J gene: TRBJ2-3; CDR3 protein: CASLGGGKFRGTDTQYF; CDR3 DNA: TGTGCCAGCCTGGGAGGGGGAAAGTTTCGGGGCACAGATACGCAGTATTTT
D gene: .; clone size: .; V gene: TRBV7-2; J gene: TRBJ1-5; CDR3 protein: CASSLDRDQPQHF; CDR3 DNA: TGTGCCAGCAGCTTAGATCGGGATCAGCCCCAGCATTTT
D gene: TRBD2; clone size: .; V gene: TRBV5-1; J gene: TRBJ2-3; CDR3 protein: CASSLWTSRVGTDTQYF; CDR3 DNA: TGCGCCAGCAGCCTCTGGACTAGCCGGGTGGGCACAGATACGCAGTATTTT
D gene: .; clone size: once; V gene: TRBV12-5; J gene: TRBJ1-2; CDR3 protein: CASGLVPTGTNYGYTF; CDR3 DNA: TGTGCTAGTGGTTTGGTCCCTACAGGGACTAACTATGGCTACACCTTC
D gene: .; clone size: .; V gene: TRBV20-1; J gene: TRBJ2-3; CDR3 protein: CSASHADTQYF; CDR3 DNA: TGCAGTGCTTCCCATGCAGATACGCAGTATTTT
D gene: .; clone size: .; V gene: TRBV5-1; J gene: TRBJ1-3; CDR3 protein: CASSPLGVSGNTIYF; CDR3 DNA: TGCGCCAGCAGCCCCCTGGGAGTCTCTGGAAACACCATATATTTT
D gene: TRBD1; clone size: few; V gene: TRBV30; J gene: TRBJ1-2; CDR3 protein: CAWTTGGYGYTF; CDR3 DNA: TGTGCCTGGACGACAGGGGGTTATGGCTACACCTTC
D gene: .; clone size: .; V gene: TRBV6-2/TRBV6-3; J gene: TRBJ2-5; CDR3 protein: CASSRNRDFIGETQYF; CDR3 DNA: TGTGCCAGCAGCCGCAACAGGGATTTTATTGGAGAGACCCAGTACTTC
D gene: TRBD2; clone size: .; V gene: TRBV29-1; J gene: TRBJ2-1; CDR3 protein: CSVRGLAGINEQFF; CDR3 DNA: TGCAGCGTTCGGGGACTAGCGGGAATCAATGAGCAGTTCTTC
D gene: TRBD2; clone size: .; V gene: TRBV5-1; J gene: TRBJ2-3; CDR3 protein: CASSSLPVASGTRLRSTDTQYF; CDR3 DNA: TGCGCCAGCAGCTCACTCCCCGTAGCTAGCGGGACCCGACTTAGGAGCACAGATACGCAGTATTTT
D gene: .; clone size: few; V gene: TRBV3-1/TRBV3-2; J gene: TRBJ2-2; CDR3 protein: CASSQNSRGNTGELFF; CDR3 DNA: TGTGCCAGCAGCCAAAACTCCAGGGGGAACACCGGGGAGCTGTTTTTT
D gene: TRBD1; clone size: .; V gene: TRBV10-3; J gene: TRBJ2-7; CDR3 protein: CAISVGVGQAYEQYF; CDR3 DNA: TGTGCCATCAGTGTTGGAGTCGGACAGGCGTACGAGCAGTACTTC
D gene: .; clone size: .; V gene: TRBV7-4; J gene: TRBJ2-7; CDR3 protein: CASSLGPSPLDEQYF; CDR3 DNA: TGTGCCAGCAGTTTAGGTCCGTCTCCCCTCGACGAGCAGTACTTC
D gene: TRBD1; clone size: .; V gene: TRBV7-9; J gene: TRBJ2-1; CDR3 protein: CASSLGRGPYNEQFF; CDR3 DNA: TGTGCCAGCAGCTTGGGCAGGGGGCCCTACAATGAGCAGTTCTTC
D gene: TRBD1; clone size: .; V gene: TRBV25-1; J gene: TRBJ1-2; CDR3 protein: CASGDSYGYTF; CDR3 DNA: TGTGCCAGCGGGGACAGCTATGGCTACACCTTC
D gene: TRBD2; clone size: .; V gene: TRBV9; J gene: TRBJ2-7; CDR3 protein: CASSVGTSGRGSGYEQYF; CDR3 DNA: TGTGCCAGCAGCGTAGGGACTAGCGGGAGGGGGTCTGGCTACGAGCAGTACTTC
D gene: .; clone size: .; V gene: TRBV9; J gene: TRBJ1-1; CDR3 protein: CASSVVQGQAFF; CDR3 DNA: TGTGCCAGCAGCGTAGTTCAGGGGCAAGCTTTCTTT
D gene: .; clone size: once; V gene: TRBV30; J gene: TRBJ1-1; CDR3 protein: CAWSVRGGSAEAFF; CDR3 DNA: TGTGCCTGGAGTGTACGGGGAGGATCCGCTGAAGCTTTCTTT
D gene: .; clone size: .; V gene: TRBV18; J gene: TRBJ2-7; CDR3 protein: CASSLGQPWEQYF; CDR3 DNA: TGTGCCAGCTCACTAGGACAGCCGTGGGAGCAGTACTTC
D gene: TRBD2; clone size: once; V gene: TRBV5-1; J gene: TRBJ2-3; CDR3 protein: CASSSQRLAGEDTQYF; CDR3 DNA: TGCGCCAGCAGCTCCCAGAGACTAGCGGGAGAAGATACGCAGTATTTT
D gene: .; clone size: .; V gene: TRBV5-1; J gene: TRBJ1-1; CDR3 protein: CASSLGGGNTEAFF; CDR3 DNA: TGCGCCAGCAGCTTAGGGGGTGGGAACACTGAAGCTTTCTTT
D gene: TRBD1; clone size: .; V gene: TRBV7-9; J gene: TRBJ2-5; CDR3 protein: CASSPTGSPQETQYF; CDR3 DNA: TGTGCCAGCAGCCCGACAGGGTCCCCGCAAGAGACCCAGTACTTC
D gene: .; clone size: .; V gene: TRBV7-3; J gene: TRBJ1-2; CDR3 protein: CASSSTGGYGYTF; CDR3 DNA: TGTGCCAGCAGCTCGACCGGGGGATATGGCTACACCTTC
D gene: TRBD1; clone size: .; V gene: TRBV6-5; J gene: TRBJ1-5; CDR3 protein: CASSYLTGRDQPQHF; CDR3 DNA: TGTGCCAGCAGTTACTTGACAGGGCGGGATCAGCCCCAGCATTTT
D gene: .; clone size: .; V gene: TRBV7-2; J gene: TRBJ1-2; CDR3 protein: CASSHPGTRSLYGYTF; CDR3 DNA: TGTGCCAGCAGCCATCCCGGGACACGGAGCCTATATGGCTACACCTTC
D gene: .; clone size: .; V gene: TRBV11-3; J gene: TRBJ1-1; CDR3 protein: CASSLDSSTEAFF; CDR3 DNA: TGTGCCAGCAGCTTAGATAGTTCCACTGAAGCTTTCTTT
D gene: .; clone size: .; V gene: TRBV5-6; J gene: TRBJ1-1; CDR3 protein: CASSLVTGLNTEAFF; CDR3 DNA: TGTGCCAGCAGCTTGGTGACAGGATTGAACACTGAAGCTTTCTTT
D gene: .; clone size: .; V gene: TRBV9; J gene: TRBJ1-6; CDR3 protein: CASSVEAGVSPLHF; CDR3 DNA: TGTGCCAGCAGCGTAGAGGCAGGGGTCTCACCCCTCCACTTT
D gene: .; clone size: .; V gene: TRBV27; J gene: TRBJ1-1; CDR3 protein: CASSLAGLNTEAFF; CDR3 DNA: TGTGCCAGCAGTTTAGCAGGACTTAACACTGAAGCTTTCTTT
D gene: .; clone size: .; V gene: TRBV30; J gene: TRBJ1-1; CDR3 protein: CAWMRGGGTEAFF; CDR3 DNA: TGTGCCTGGATGAGGGGCGGGGGAACTGAAGCTTTCTTT
D gene: TRBD1; clone size: .; V gene: TRBV3-1/TRBV3-2; J gene: TRBJ2-7; CDR3 protein: CASSQEGQRLREQYF; CDR3 DNA: TGTGCCAGCAGCCAAGAGGGACAGCGACTACGGGAGCAGTACTTC
D gene: .; clone size: .; V gene: TRBV11-2; J gene: TRBJ1-1; CDR3 protein: CASSLGTEYEAFF; CDR3 DNA: TGTGCCAGCAGCTTAGGGACAGAGTATGAAGCTTTCTTT
D gene: .; clone size: .; V gene: TRBV29-1; J gene: TRBJ2-7; CDR3 protein: CSVASLAFEQYF; CDR3 DNA: TGCAGCGTTGCATCCTTAGCGTTCGAGCAGTACTTC
D gene: TRBD2; clone size: .; V gene: TRBV9; J gene: TRBJ2-3; CDR3 protein: CASSATTGGLGDTQYF; CDR3 DNA: TGTGCCAGCAGCGCCACGACGGGGGGACTGGGAGATACGCAGTATTTT